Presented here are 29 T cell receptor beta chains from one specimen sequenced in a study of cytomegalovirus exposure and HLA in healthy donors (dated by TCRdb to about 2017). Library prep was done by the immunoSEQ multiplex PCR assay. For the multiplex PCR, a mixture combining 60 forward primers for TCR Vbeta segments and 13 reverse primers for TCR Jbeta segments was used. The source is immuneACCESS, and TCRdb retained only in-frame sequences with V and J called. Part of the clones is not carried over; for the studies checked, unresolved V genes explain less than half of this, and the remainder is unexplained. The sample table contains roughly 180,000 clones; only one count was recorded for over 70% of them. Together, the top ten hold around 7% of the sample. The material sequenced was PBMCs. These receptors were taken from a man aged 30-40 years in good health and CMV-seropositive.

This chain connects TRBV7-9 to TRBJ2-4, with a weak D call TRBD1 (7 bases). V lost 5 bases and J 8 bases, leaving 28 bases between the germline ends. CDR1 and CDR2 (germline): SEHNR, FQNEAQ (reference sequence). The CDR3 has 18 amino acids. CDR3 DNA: TGTGCCAGCAGCCCCCCACGCGGGACAGCCCTCCTCAGGGACATTCAGTACTTC. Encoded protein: CASSPPRGTALLRDIQYF.

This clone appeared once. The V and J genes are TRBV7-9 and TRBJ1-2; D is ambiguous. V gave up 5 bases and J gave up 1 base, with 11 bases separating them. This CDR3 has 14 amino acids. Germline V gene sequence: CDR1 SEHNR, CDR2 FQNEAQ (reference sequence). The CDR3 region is CASSTQTVNYGYTF. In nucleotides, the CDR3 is TGTGCCAGCAGCACACAGACGGTTAACTATGGCTACACCTTC.

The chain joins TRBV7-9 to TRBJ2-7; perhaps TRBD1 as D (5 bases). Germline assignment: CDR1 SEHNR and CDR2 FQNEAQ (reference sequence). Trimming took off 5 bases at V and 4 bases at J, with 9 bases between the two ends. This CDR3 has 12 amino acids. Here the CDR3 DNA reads TGTGCCAGCAGCATACAGGATTACGAGCAGTACTTC. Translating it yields CASSIQDYEQYF.

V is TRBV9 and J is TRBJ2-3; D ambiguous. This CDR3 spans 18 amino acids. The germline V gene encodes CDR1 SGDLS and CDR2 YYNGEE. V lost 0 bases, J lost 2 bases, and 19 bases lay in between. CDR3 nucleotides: TGTGCCAGCAGCGTAGAAGCCCCCCGGAGCGTGGCCACAGATACGCAGTATTTT. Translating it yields CASSVEAPRSVATDTQYF.

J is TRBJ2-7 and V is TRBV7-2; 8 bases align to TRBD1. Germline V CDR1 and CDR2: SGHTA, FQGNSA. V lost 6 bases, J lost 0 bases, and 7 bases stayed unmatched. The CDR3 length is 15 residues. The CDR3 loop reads CASRTDRASSYEQYF. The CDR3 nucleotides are TGTGCCAGCAGGACGGACAGGGCCAGCTCCTACGAGCAGTACTTC.

CDR3 in DNA: TGTGCCTGGAGTTGGGCCCGGCCTGGCACAGATACGCAGTATTTT. Its translation is CAWSWARPGTDTQYF. This chain joins TRBV30 and TRBJ2-3, with D unresolved. The CDR3 length is 15 residues. Germline V gene lookup returns CDR1 GTSNPN and CDR2 SVGIG (reference sequence). The V end was cut by 2 bases, the J end by 1 base, with 13 bases between.

CDR3 in DNA: TGCGCCAGCAGCCAAGTCTTTCAGCAGGGGGCCTCCCGGGAGACCCAGTACTTC. It encodes CASSQVFQQGASRETQYF. The rearrangement joins TRBV4-1 to TRBJ2-5, with 8 bases lining up with TRBD1. This CDR3 contains 18 residues. V lost 1 base and J lost 5; bases outside the gene matches: 15. Germline assignment: CDR1 MGHRA and CDR2 YSYEKL.

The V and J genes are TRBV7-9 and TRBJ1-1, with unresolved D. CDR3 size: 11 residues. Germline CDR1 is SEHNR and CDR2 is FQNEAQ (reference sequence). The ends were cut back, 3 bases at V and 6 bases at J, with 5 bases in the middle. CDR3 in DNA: TGTGCCAGCAGCTTGAGCCCTGAAGCTTTCTTT. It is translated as CASSLSPEAFF.

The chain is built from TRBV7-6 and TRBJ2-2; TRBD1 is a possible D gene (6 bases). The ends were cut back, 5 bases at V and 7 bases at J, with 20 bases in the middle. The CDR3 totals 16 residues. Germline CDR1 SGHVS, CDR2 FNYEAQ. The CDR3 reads CASSPRGSISVGELFF. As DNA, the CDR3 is TGTGCCAGCAGCCCCAGGGGCTCCATAAGCGTCGGGGAGCTGTTTTTT.

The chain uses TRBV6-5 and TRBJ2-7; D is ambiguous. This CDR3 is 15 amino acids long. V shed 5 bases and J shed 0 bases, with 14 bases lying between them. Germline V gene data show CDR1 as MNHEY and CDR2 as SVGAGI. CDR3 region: CASSKYQESSYEQYF. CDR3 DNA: TGTGCCAGCAGTAAATATCAAGAGAGCTCCTACGAGCAGTACTTC.

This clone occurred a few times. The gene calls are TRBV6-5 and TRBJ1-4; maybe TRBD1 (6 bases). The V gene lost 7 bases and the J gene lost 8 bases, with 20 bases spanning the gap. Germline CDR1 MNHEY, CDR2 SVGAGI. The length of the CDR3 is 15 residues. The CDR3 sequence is CASKKPRGEGEKLFF. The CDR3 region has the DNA TGTGCCAGCAAAAAACCAAGGGGGGAGGGGGAAAAACTGTTTTTT.

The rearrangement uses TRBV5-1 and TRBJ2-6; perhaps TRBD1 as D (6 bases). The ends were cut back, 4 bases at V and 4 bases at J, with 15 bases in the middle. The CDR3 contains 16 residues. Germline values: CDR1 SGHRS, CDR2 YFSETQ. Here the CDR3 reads CASSIGQFSGANVLTF. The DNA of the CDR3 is TGCGCCAGCAGCATCGGACAGTTCTCGGGGGCCAACGTCCTGACTTTC.

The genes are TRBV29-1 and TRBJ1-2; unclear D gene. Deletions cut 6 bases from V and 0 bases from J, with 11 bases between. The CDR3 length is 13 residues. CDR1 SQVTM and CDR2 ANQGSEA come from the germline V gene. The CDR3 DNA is TGCAGCGTCGGAGTTGTTTCTAACTATGGCTACACCTTC. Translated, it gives CSVGVVSNYGYTF.

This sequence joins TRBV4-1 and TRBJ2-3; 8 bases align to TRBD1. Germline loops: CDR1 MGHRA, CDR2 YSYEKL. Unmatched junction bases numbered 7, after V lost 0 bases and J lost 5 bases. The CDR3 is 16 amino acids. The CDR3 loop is CASSQERRGQGDTQYF. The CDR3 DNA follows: TGCGCCAGCAGCCAAGAGCGCAGGGGGCAAGGAGATACGCAGTATTTT.

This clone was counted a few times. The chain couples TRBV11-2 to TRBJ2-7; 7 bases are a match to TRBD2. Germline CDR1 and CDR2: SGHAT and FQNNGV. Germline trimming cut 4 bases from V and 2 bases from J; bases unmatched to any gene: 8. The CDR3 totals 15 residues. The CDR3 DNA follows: TGTGCCAGCAGCTCCATCCTAGCGGAGGCCTACGAGCAGTACTTC. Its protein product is CASSSILAEAYEQYF.

The CDR3 nucleotides read TGCAGCGTCGTGCGATCACCCCTCCACTTT. Translated, it gives CSVVRSPLHF. The chain joins TRBV29-1 to TRBJ1-6, with D unclear. The germline V and J ends were trimmed by 6 bases and 10 bases, with 7 bases remaining between them. Germline V CDR1 and CDR2: SQVTM, ANQGSEA. This CDR3 comprises 10 residues.

The CDR3 loop is CASSVAGGSYEQYF. Written as DNA, the CDR3 is TGTGCCAGCAGTGTGGCGGGAGGGAGCTACGAGCAGTACTTC. The chain links TRBV6-5 to TRBJ2-7; 9 nucleotides match TRBD2. Germline V gene data show CDR1 as MNHEY and CDR2 as SVGAGI. This CDR3 is built from 14 residues. V gave up 5 bases and J gave up 3 bases; unmatched junction bases: 5.

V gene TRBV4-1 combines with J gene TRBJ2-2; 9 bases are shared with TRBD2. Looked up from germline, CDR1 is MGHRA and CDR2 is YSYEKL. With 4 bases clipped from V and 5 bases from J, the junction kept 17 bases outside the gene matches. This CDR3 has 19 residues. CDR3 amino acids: CASSLSEGFAGGPTGELFF. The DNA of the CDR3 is TGCGCCAGCAGCCTCTCAGAGGGGTTCGCGGGAGGGCCAACCGGGGAGCTGTTTTTT.

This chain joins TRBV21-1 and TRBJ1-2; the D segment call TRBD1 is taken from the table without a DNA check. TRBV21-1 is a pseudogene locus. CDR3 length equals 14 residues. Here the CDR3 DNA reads TGTGCCAGCAGCAAAGTAACAGCTAACTATGGCTACACCTTC. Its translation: CASSKVTANYGYTF.

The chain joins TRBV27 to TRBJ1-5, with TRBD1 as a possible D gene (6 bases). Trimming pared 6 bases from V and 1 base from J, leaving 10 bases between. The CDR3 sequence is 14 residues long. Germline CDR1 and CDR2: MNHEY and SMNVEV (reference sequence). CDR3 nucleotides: TGTGCCAGCAGCCATACAGGGAGCAATCAGCCCCAGCATTTT. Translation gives CASSHTGSNQPQHF.

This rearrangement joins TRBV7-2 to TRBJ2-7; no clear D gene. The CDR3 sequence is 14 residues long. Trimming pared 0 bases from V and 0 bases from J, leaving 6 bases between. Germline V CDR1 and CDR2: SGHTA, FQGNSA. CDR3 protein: CASSLAVSSYEQYF. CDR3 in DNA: TGTGCCAGCAGCTTAGCGGTCAGCTCCTACGAGCAGTACTTC.

CDR3 DNA: TGTGCCAGCATGCCAGGCCCTGGGGGGGCTTCAGCGCAGTATTTT. The encoded protein is CASMPGPGGASAQYF. The rearrangement links TRBV9 to TRBJ2-3; maybe TRBD2 (7 bases). This CDR3 spans 15 amino acids. Germline-derived CDR1 and CDR2 are SGDLS and YYNGEE. The germline V and J ends were trimmed by 6 bases and 10 bases, with 24 bases remaining between them.

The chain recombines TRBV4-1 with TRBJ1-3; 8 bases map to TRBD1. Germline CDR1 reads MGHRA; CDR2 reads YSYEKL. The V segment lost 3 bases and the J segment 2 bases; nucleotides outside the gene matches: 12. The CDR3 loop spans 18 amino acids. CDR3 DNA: TGCGCCAGCAGCCAGCACAGGGGGTCGAGGGTCCCTGGAAACACCATATATTTT. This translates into CASSQHRGSRVPGNTIYF.

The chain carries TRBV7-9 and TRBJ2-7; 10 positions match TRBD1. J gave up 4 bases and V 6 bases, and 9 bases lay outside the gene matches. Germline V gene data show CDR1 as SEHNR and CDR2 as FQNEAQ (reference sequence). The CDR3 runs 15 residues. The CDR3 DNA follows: TGTGCCAGCAGACCTAATCCGGGACAGGGGTACGAGCAGTACTTC. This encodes CASRPNPGQGYEQYF.

Here the CDR3 DNA reads TGTGCCAGCAGCTTGGATCTAGGGGCCTACGAGCAGTACTTC. Its translation: CASSLDLGAYEQYF. The rearrangement joins TRBV5-6 to TRBJ2-7, with D tentatively TRBD1 (5 bases). The CDR3 consists of 14 residues. Trimming removed 0 bases at V and 2 bases at J, with 9 bases between. Germline assignment: CDR1 SGHDT and CDR2 YYEEEE.

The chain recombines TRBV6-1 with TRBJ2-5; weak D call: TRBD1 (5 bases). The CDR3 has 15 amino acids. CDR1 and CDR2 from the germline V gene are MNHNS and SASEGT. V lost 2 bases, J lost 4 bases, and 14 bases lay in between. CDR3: CASSEWQGQGETQYF. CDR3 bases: TGTGCCAGCAGTGAATGGCAGGGTCAGGGAGAGACCCAGTACTTC.

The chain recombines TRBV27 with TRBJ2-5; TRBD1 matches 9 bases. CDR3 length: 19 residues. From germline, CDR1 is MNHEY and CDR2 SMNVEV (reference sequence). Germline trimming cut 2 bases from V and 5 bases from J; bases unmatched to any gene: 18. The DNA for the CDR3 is TGTGCCAGCAGTTTAGGTTCGGGGACAGGGAGGGGGCCAAAGGAGACCCAGTACTTC. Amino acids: CASSLGSGTGRGPKETQYF.

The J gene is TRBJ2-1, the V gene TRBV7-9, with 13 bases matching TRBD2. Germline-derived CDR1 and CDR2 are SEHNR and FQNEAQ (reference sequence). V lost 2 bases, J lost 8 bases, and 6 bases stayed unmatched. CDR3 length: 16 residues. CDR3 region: CASSLTTSGRRYEQFF. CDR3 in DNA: TGTGCCAGCAGCTTAACGACTAGCGGGAGGAGGTATGAGCAGTTCTTC.

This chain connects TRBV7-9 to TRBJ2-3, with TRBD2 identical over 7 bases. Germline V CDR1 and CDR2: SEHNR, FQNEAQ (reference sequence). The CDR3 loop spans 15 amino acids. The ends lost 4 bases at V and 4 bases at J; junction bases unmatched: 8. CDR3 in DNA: TGTGCCAGCAGCTCGAGCGGGGTAGGCGCAGATACGCAGTATTTT. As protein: CASSSSGVGADTQYF.